The T cell receptor beta chain described here comes from a study of cytomegalovirus exposure and HLA in healthy donors (TCRdb year 2017). General notes on the study: According to a later analysis, one platform produced both the 120 validation repertoires and the 550 to 800 repertoires of the first cohort. The study combined high-throughput TCR immunosequencing, statistical association of individual TCRs with disease status, and machine learning to predict cytomegalovirus infection status. In addition to the first cohort of 666 subjects, a separate validation cohort of 130 or so different subjects was used. The study aimed to test whether signatures of past pathogen exposure could be identified by cataloging public T cell receptors.

What the authors observed across the whole study: A later analysis lacked HLA typing for the validation cohort, so it scored co-occurrence in that cohort across all 120 or so repertoires. Subsequent analysis determined that TCRs grouped into clusters in the first cohort also showed a tendency toward co-occurrence across the roughly 130 validation repertoires, and about 93% of cluster scores exceeded 0. It was suggested by the authors that the approach could potentially be generalized to other disease states and immunological phenotypes. The study gave a list of some 150 TCR beta chains associated with cytomegalovirus. In vitro tests confirmed that three of the cytomegalovirus-associated TCR beta chains recognize cytomegalovirus antigens. Most TCR sequences were seen in very few donors, while some public TCRs were found in many individuals. The classifier was reported to diagnose cytomegalovirus status with high specificity and sensitivity in both the original and validation cohorts.

The donors were included in the validation cohort of roughly 120 subjects, a group kept apart from the approximately 650-subject first cohort. In regard to this clone: There is no known antigen for this receptor. Per-nucleotide qualities are absent, and no much larger clonotype sits a single base away.

The receptor library was made with the immunoSEQ multiplex PCR assay. The published analysis was carried out like this. A statistical classification framework was built for diagnosing cytomegalovirus status from the catalog of TCR beta chain sequences. Imported from immuneACCESS, the table was reduced by TCRdb to in-frame sequences with V and J called. These copies leave out some clones; in studies compared against another copy, an unresolved V gene accounts for under half, and the cause of the remainder is not known. The V and J calls and clone size are taken from that table; D and trimming were inferred from the DNA. The sample table shows some 90,000 clones, and around nine tenths are seen once. The ten largest clones add up to roughly 3.9% of the sample. The sequenced sample consisted of PBMCs. The origin of this receptor is a woman in her 30s in good health and CMV-seronegative.

The DNA sequence is as follows: TGTGCCAGCAGTGAAAGGAGGGGTCGAGGCACTGAAGCTTTCTTT. It translates as CASSERRGRGTEAFF. The V and J segments used are TRBV2 and TRBJ1-1; TRBD1 might be the D gene, on 5 matching bases. Trimming takes 2 bases from V and 4 bases from J, and the germline ends sit 14 bases apart. CDR1 and CDR2 were assigned from the germline V gene as SNHLY and FYNNEI. From the cysteine through the phenylalanine, the CDR3 covers 15 amino acids. Only the CDR3 DNA is retained, 45 bases long and in frame from the first base.